This TCR beta chain comes out of a study of T-cell memory formation after mild COVID-19. Study-level information: TCR clusters were largely donor specific.

Constant-segment primers and 5'RACE yielded cDNA libraries for TCR alpha and TCR beta, each carrying sample barcodes and UMIs. MiXCR, applied by TCRdb to the 5' RACE reads, yields one record per CDR3 protein. The data show around 530,000 distinct CDR3 sequences, roughly a fifth seen once. Study findings and constraints: The CD4+ clones that contracted clustered mainly within CM and EM, and the CD8+ clones concentrated in EMRA. That cross-reactive memory joined was suggested by some responding clones appearing in pre-infection memory.

Trimming pared 5 bases from V and 7 bases from J, leaving 16 bases between. Per the germline V gene, CDR1 is KGHDR and CDR2 is SFDVKD. The CDR3 is made up of 14 amino acids. This clonotype was counted only a few times. Its specificity is unknown. Sequenced sample: PBMCs or a T cell subset sorted from them (not recorded which). The V call is TRBV24-1, the J call TRBJ1-1, with D uncertain. This sequence was found in an adult woman who had mild COVID-19 (a few samples of this study predate the infection). Cell type and time point are not known. The CDR3 protein is CATSGSGSGSEAFF. CDR3 sequence (DNA): TGTGCCACCAGTGGTTCCGGGTCCGGGAGTGAAGCTTTCTTT.